Below are 14 T cell receptor beta chains sequenced from a single sample in a study of blood T cells in healthy people across ages. A J-beta primer mix and a sample-barcoded 5' primer were used in a second PCR of about 7 to 12 cycles. TCRdb recomputed calls from the 5' RACE reads with MiXCR, one row per CDR3 protein. The sample records about 650,000 distinct CDR3 sequences, less than 40% being singletons. Sample: blood. The origin of the receptors is a woman older than 75 in good health.

The chain employs TRBV4-1 and TRBJ1-5; 8 bases line up with TRBD1. In germline, CDR1 is MGHRA, CDR2 YSYEKL. This CDR3 spans 13 amino acids. The V segment lost 5 bases and the J segment 7 bases; nucleotides outside the gene matches: 4. The CDR3 sequence: CASSFDRGQPQHF. The CDR3 nucleotides are TGCGCCAGCAGCTTCGACAGGGGACAGCCCCAGCATTTT.

CDR3 sequence: CAITRGGSDTEAFF. CDR3 nucleotides: TGTGCCATCACTAGAGGGGGGTCCGACACTGAAGCTTTCTTT. J is TRBJ1-1 and V is TRBV10-3; possibly TRBD1 for D (6 bases). Per germline, CDR1 ENHRY and CDR2 SYGVKD. This CDR3 is built from 14 residues. Trimming removed 7 bases from V and 3 bases from J, with 15 bases in between.

Ten or more counts support this clonotype. The gene calls are TRBV28 and TRBJ2-5; the D gene is possibly TRBD1 (5 bases). V dropped 6 bases and J dropped 1 base, with 12 bases sitting between them. This CDR3 region has 14 residues. Germline CDR1 reads MDHEN; CDR2 reads SYDVKM. The CDR3 bases are TGTGCCAGCAGATCCCTCGACAGCCAAGAGACCCAGTACTTC. This gives the protein CASRSLDSQETQYF.

This rearrangement joins TRBV2 to TRBJ1-1; D ambiguous. CDR1 is SNHLY, CDR2 FYNNEI, per germline. The CDR3 length is 13 residues. V was shortened by 2 bases and J by 3 bases, with 7 bases between the two germline ends. The CDR3 DNA reads TGTGCCAGCAGTGAACGGCTGGACACTGAAGCTTTCTTT. It specifies CASSERLDTEAFF.

Concerning this clonotype itself: Germline is not matched at one junction end, which may reflect a read error. The gene calls are TRBV5-1 and TRBJ2-7, with 7 bases identical to TRBD2. This CDR3 contains 16 residues. Germline lookup yields CDR1 SGHRS and CDR2 YFSETQ. CDR3 residues: CASSLDPSGDVYKQYF. The CDR3 DNA reads TGCGCCAGCAGCCTGGACCCCAGCGGGGACGTCTACAAGCAGTACTTC.

The CDR3 protein is CSQLAADTQYF. The CDR3 DNA sequence: TGCAGCCAACTAGCGGCAGATACGCAGTATTTT. J is TRBJ2-3 and V is TRBV20-1, with TRBD2 matching 8 bases. This CDR3 contains 11 residues. The germline CDR1 and CDR2 sequences are DFQATT and SNEGSKA (reference sequence).

The genes are TRBV11-1 and TRBJ1-2; TRBD1 is a possible D gene (6 bases). Germline CDR1 SGHAT, CDR2 FQDESV (reference sequence). Deletions cut 3 bases from V and 4 bases from J, with 15 bases between. This CDR3 region has 15 residues. CDR3 sequence: CASSFQPGVGYGYTF. The CDR3 DNA is TGTGCCAGCAGCTTCCAACCAGGGGTGGGCTATGGCTACACCTTC.

The sample holds a few counts of this clonotype. With a much larger clone just one base away, this may be a read error. V gene TRBV14 combines with J gene TRBJ2-7; 7 bases map to TRBD1. Germline values: CDR1 SGHDN, CDR2 FVKESK. The CDR3 is 15 residues long. CDR3 in amino acids: CASNQGQVGLYEQYF. The CDR3 coding sequence is TGTGCCAGCAACCAAGGACAGGTTGGGCTCTACGAGCAGTACTTC. Based on the CDR3 plus reference TRBV14 and TRBJ2-7, the full variable domain is EAGVTQFPSHSVIEKGQTVTLRCDPISGHDNLYWYRRVMGKEIKFLLHFVKESKQDESGMPNNRFLAERTGGTYSTLKVQPAELEDSGVYFCASNQGQVGLYEQYFGPGTRLTVT.

The chain links TRBV7-9 to TRBJ2-5, with no clear D. CDR1 and CDR2 (germline): SEHNR, FQNEAQ (reference sequence). V dropped 5 bases and J dropped 0 bases, with 13 bases sitting between them. The CDR3 totals 15 residues. The CDR3 bases are TGTGCCAGCAGCCCAGACATCGTCAACCAAGAGACCCAGTACTTC. Protein sequence: CASSPDIVNQETQYF.

Points on this clonotype: One end of the junction varies from germline; a read error may be responsible. CDR3 sequence: CACSDPSSGHEQFF. The CDR3 DNA is TGTGCCTGCAGTGACCCTTCTAGCGGGCATGAGCAGTTCTTC. This chain joins TRBV6-4 and TRBJ2-1; TRBD2 agrees at 8 bases. Germline CDR1 reads MRHNA; CDR2 reads SNTAGT. The CDR3 loop spans 14 amino acids.

In this sample, this clonotype turned up many times. The chain couples TRBV30 to TRBJ1-2, with D uncertain. This CDR3 comprises 12 residues. V lost 7 bases and J lost 8, with 17 bases in between. Germline loops: CDR1 GTSNPN, CDR2 SVGIG (reference sequence). CDR3 region: CASELGFWGYTF. The CDR3 nucleotides are TGTGCCTCGGAGTTAGGCTTTTGGGGCTACACCTTC.

This clonotype was counted at least ten times. The chain uses TRBV28 and TRBJ2-7; 7 bases align to TRBD1. The CDR3 runs 14 residues. The junction had 5 bases not matched to a gene; V was cut back by 4 bases and J by 2 bases. The germline V gene has CDR1 MDHEN and CDR2 SYDVKM. CDR3 in DNA: TGTGCCAGCAGTTCACGGACAGGCACCTACGAGCAGTACTTC. Residues: CASSSRTGTYEQYF.

This clonotype was seen ten or more times. The rearrangement uses TRBV29-1 and TRBJ2-1; TRBD2 is a possible D gene (7 bases). V lost 2 bases and J lost 5, with 22 bases in between. The germline V gene has CDR1 SQVTM and CDR2 ANQGSEA. The CDR3 is 17 residues long. The CDR3 sequence: CSVEMVFAGALDNEQFF. Here the CDR3 DNA reads TGCAGCGTTGAAATGGTTTTTGCGGGGGCCCTTGACAATGAGCAGTTCTTC.

In this sample, this clonotype turned up a few times. The chain is built from TRBV20-1 and TRBJ1-1, with 8 bases identical to TRBD1. The CDR3 totals 16 residues. Germline values: CDR1 DFQATT, CDR2 SNEGSKA (reference sequence). The ends lost 0 bases at V and 4 bases at J; junction bases unmatched: 10. The CDR3 nucleotides are TGCAGTGCTAGAGACCCGAGGACAGGGAAAACCACTGAAGCTTTCTTT. Its protein is CSARDPRTGKTTEAFF.